Following are 25 T cell receptor beta chains from one sample sequenced in a study of T cell responses to AZD1222 COVID-19 vaccine. Generated by immunoSEQ multiplex PCR, the TCRdb table keeps only in-frame clones and is missing some. The sample comprises roughly 110,000 clones, around 90% of which are singletons, and 3.5% to 4.5% rests with the top ten. The sequenced sample was peripheral blood, obtained on day 0 of AZD1222 vaccination. These receptors all come from an adult in good health.

The chain has TRBV7-9 and TRBJ1-3; D remains unclear. Germline CDR1 and CDR2: SEHNR and FQNEAQ (reference sequence). V was pared by 5 bases and J by 5 bases, with 19 bases between. The CDR3 contains 16 residues. The CDR3 loop reads CASSQKEAGPRNTIYF. CDR3 nucleotide sequence: TGTGCCAGCAGCCAAAAAGAGGCTGGTCCAAGAAACACCATATATTTT. Complete variable domain (other parts from reference TRBV7-9 and TRBJ1-3): DTGVSQNPRHKITKRGQNVTFRCDPISEHNRLYWYRQTLGQGPEFLTYFQNEAQLEKSRLLSDRFSAERPKGSFSTLEIQRTEQGDSAMYLCASSQKEAGPRNTIYFGEGSWLTVV.

The DNA for the CDR3 is TGTGCCAGCAGCCGAGGGGACACTGAAGCTTTCTTT. This encodes CASSRGDTEAFF. The chain employs TRBV13 and TRBJ1-1; the D gene is possibly TRBD1 (5 bases). From germline, CDR1 is PRHDT and CDR2 FYEKMQ (reference sequence). Between the trimmed V and J ends, which lost 5 bases and 3 bases, there was a span of 7 bases. This CDR3 has 12 amino acids.

The rearrangement joins TRBV3-1 (or the pseudogene TRBV3-2) to TRBJ1-1, with 8 bases lining up with TRBD1. This CDR3 comprises 16 residues. Germline V gene data show CDR1 as LGHDT and CDR2 as YNNKEL (reference sequence). V gave up 0 bases and J gave up 1 base; unmatched junction bases: 4. CDR3 protein: CASSQDPRGPNTEAFF. CDR3 bases: TGTGCCAGCAGCCAAGATCCCAGGGGGCCGAACACTGAAGCTTTCTTT.

This sequence joins TRBV4-3 and TRBJ1-1; D possibly corresponds to TRBD1 (5 bases). Trimming removed 5 bases at V and 4 bases at J, with 11 bases between. The CDR3 runs to 13 residues. CDR1 is LGHNA, CDR2 YSLEER, per germline. CDR3 sequence (DNA): TGCGCCAGCAGCAGAGGAGGGGCCACTGAAGCTTTCTTT. This gives the protein CASSRGGATEAFF.

The V call is TRBV5-1, the J call TRBJ1-2; the D is unclear. The CDR3 has 15 amino acids. The germline V and J ends were trimmed by 6 bases and 5 bases, with 20 bases remaining between them. From germline, CDR1 is SGHRS and CDR2 YFSETQ. In nucleotides, the CDR3 is TGCGCCAGCATGAAGGACGTCCACGGATTATATGGCTACACCTTC. It is translated as CASMKDVHGLYGYTF.

This clone was observed once. This CDR3 is also generated by other DNA sequences in the sample. The chain carries TRBV5-1 and TRBJ1-1; 9 bases agree with TRBD1. Germline V CDR1 and CDR2: SGHRS, YFSETQ. This CDR3 contains 14 residues. V shed 0 bases, J shed 5 bases, and the junction held 2 bases outside the gene matches. CDR3: CASSLDRGRTEAFF. The CDR3 DNA reads TGCGCCAGCAGCTTGGACAGGGGGCGGACTGAAGCTTTCTTT. Full variable domain (missing parts from reference TRBV5-1 and TRBJ1-1): KAGVTQTPRYLIKTRGQQVTLSCSPISGHRSVSWYQQTPGQGLQFLFEYFSETQRNKGNFPGRFSGRQFSNSRSEMNVSTLELGDSALYLCASSLDRGRTEAFFGQGTRLTVV.

V is TRBV3-1 (or the pseudogene TRBV3-2) and J is TRBJ1-6; D might be TRBD1 (5 bases). CDR3 length: 13 residues. Germline CDR1 and CDR2: LGHDT and YNNKEL (reference sequence). The V end was cut by 3 bases, the J end by 11 bases, with 11 bases between. The CDR3 region has the DNA TGTGCCAGCAGCCACGGGGGGGATACACCCCTCCACTTT. Its translation: CASSHGGDTPLHF.

The rearrangement uses TRBV7-2 and TRBJ2-7, with 8 nucleotides matching TRBD1. V lost 3 bases to trimming and J lost 2 bases; unmatched junction nucleotides: 3. Germline-derived CDR1 and CDR2 are SGHTA and FQGNSA. The CDR3 has 14 amino acids. The CDR3 spells CASSLGTGTYEQYF. In DNA, the CDR3 is TGTGCCAGCAGCTTGGGGACAGGAACCTACGAGCAGTACTTC.

This clone was seen only once. The chain has TRBV5-5 and TRBJ1-2; TRBD1 might be the D (6 bases). The V end lost 2 bases, the J end lost 7 bases, and 15 bases lay between the germline ends. CDR3 length: 14 amino acids. Germline assignment: CDR1 SGHKS and CDR2 YYEKEE (reference sequence). The CDR3 bases are TGTGCCAGCAGCTTAGTCACGGGGGGCAGTGGCTACACCTTC. It codes for CASSLVTGGSGYTF.

V and J are TRBV6-2 or TRBV6-3 and TRBJ2-1; 15 positions agree with TRBD2. There are 18 residues in the CDR3. J lost 3 bases, V lost 6 bases, and 9 bases had no gene match. Germline values: CDR1 MNHEY, CDR2 SVGEGT. CDR3 region: CASSSSGLAGGYYNEQFF. The CDR3 DNA reads as TGTGCCAGCAGCTCTTCGGGACTAGCGGGGGGATACTACAATGAGCAGTTCTTC.

The V call is TRBV7-9, the J call TRBJ2-7; weak D call: TRBD1 (8 bases). Trimming shortened V by 5 bases and J by 4 bases, and 30 bases separated the two germline ends. This CDR3 comprises 19 residues. CDR1 is SEHNR and CDR2 is FQNEAQ in the germline V gene (reference sequence). The DNA of the CDR3 is TGTGCCAGCAGCGGCTCCAGGGGGCGCCTCGGGGGGTCCAATTACGAGCAGTACTTC. Its translation is CASSGSRGRLGGSNYEQYF.

The chain combines TRBV18 with TRBJ1-1; the match to TRBD1 covers 9 bases. Germline CDR1 KGHSH, CDR2 LQKENI. Unmatched junction bases numbered 7, after V lost 3 bases and J lost 14 bases. The length of the CDR3 is 12 residues. CDR3 bases: TGTGCCAGCTCACCCACCGGGACAGGGATGTTCTTT. Translating it yields CASSPTGTGMFF.

This rearrangement joins TRBV30 to TRBJ1-5, with 9 bases lining up with TRBD1. CDR1 and CDR2 (germline): GTSNPN, SVGIG (reference sequence). The ends lost 1 base at V and 6 bases at J; junction bases unmatched: 4. The CDR3 spans 14 residues. DNA of the CDR3: TGTGCCTGGAGTGGGGGACAGGGAGGTCAGCCCCAGCATTTT. Translated: CAWSGGQGGQPQHF.

As regards this clone: The junction departs from germline at one end; a sequencing error may be responsible. The chain uses TRBV2 and TRBJ2-7, with 7 nucleotides matching TRBD1. The CDR3 consists of 10 residues. The germline CDR1 and CDR2 sequences are SNHLY and FYNNEI. CDR3 DNA sequence: TGTGCCAGCAGGACCGGGACAGACTTCTTC. Its translation: CASRTGTDFF.

V is TRBV9 and J is TRBJ2-2; D unclear. V lost 1 base, J lost 1 base, and 14 bases lay in between. Germline CDR1 is SGDLS and CDR2 is YYNGEE. This CDR3 is 17 amino acids long. The CDR3 DNA is TGTGCCAGCAGCGTACAACCGGGCGCCCAGAACACCGGGGAGCTGTTTTTT. Encoded protein: CASSVQPGAQNTGELFF.

The V and J genes are TRBV2 and TRBJ2-1; tentative D call: TRBD2 (6 bases). V was trimmed by 7 bases and J by 1 base, leaving 17 bases between them. This CDR3 has 16 amino acids. Germline CDR1 reads SNHLY; CDR2 reads FYNNEI. The CDR3: CASIRGGASSYNEQFF. The DNA of the CDR3 is TGTGCCAGCATTCGTGGAGGGGCCAGTTCCTACAATGAGCAGTTCTTC.

The chain couples TRBV29-1 to TRBJ1-2; D possibly corresponds to TRBD1 (6 bases). CDR1 is SQVTM, CDR2 ANQGSEA, per germline. The CDR3 runs 10 residues. The V end lost 6 bases, the J end lost 8 bases, and 10 bases lay between the germline ends. CDR3 nucleotides: TGCAGCGTCGGGGGCAAAGGCTACACCTTC. It translates to CSVGGKGYTF.

This clone was observed a few times. This chain's CDR3 is CASSLDVSGYTF. CDR3 bases: TGTGCCAGCAGCTTAGACGTTTCTGGCTACACCTTC. This chain connects TRBV11-2 to TRBJ1-2; no clear D gene. This CDR3 spans 12 amino acids. The ends were cut back, 0 bases at V and 7 bases at J, with 6 bases in the middle. Germline CDR1 reads SGHAT; CDR2 reads FQNNGV.

The chain carries TRBV23-1 and TRBJ2-1, with D uncertain. Being an ORF, TRBV23-1 has a function that is uncertain. CDR3 length: 16 amino acids. Trimming removed 3 bases from V and 0 bases from J, with 12 bases in between. The CDR3 loop reads CASSHGARSSYNEQFF. The CDR3 DNA reads as TGCGCCAGCAGTCACGGTGCCAGGAGCTCCTACAATGAGCAGTTCTTC.

This clone was observed once. This rearrangement joins TRBV30 to TRBJ2-1; no clear D. CDR1 GTSNPN and CDR2 SVGIG come from the germline V gene (reference sequence). Trimming left V 4 bases short and J 0 bases short, with 7 bases between. The length of the CDR3 is 13 residues. The CDR3 sequence is CAWTKASYNEQFF. Here the CDR3 DNA reads TGTGCCTGGACAAAGGCCTCCTACAATGAGCAGTTCTTC.

The count of this clone is one. This chain connects TRBV7-8 to TRBJ2-1; D unclear. The V end lost 4 bases, the J end lost 2 bases, and 12 bases lay between the germline ends. CDR1 is SGHVS and CDR2 is FQNEAQ in the germline V gene. The CDR3 covers 15 residues. The CDR3 region is CASSSTLSPYNEQFF. In DNA form, the CDR3 reads TGTGCCAGCAGCTCCACTCTAAGTCCCTACAATGAGCAGTTCTTC.

The genes are TRBV5-4 and TRBJ1-4, with unresolved D. Germline V lookup: CDR1 SGHNT, CDR2 YYREEE (reference sequence). The CDR3 is 13 amino acids. Trimming removed 0 bases from V and 8 bases from J, with 8 bases in between. CDR3 residues: CASSLASGEKLFF. The CDR3 nucleotides are TGTGCCAGCAGCTTGGCTTCGGGAGAAAAACTGTTTTTT.

The genes are TRBV7-6 and TRBJ2-2; D unclear. From germline, CDR1 is SGHVS and CDR2 FNYEAQ. This CDR3 is built from 13 residues. Deletions cut 6 bases from V and 5 bases from J, with 10 bases between. The CDR3 region has the DNA TGTGCCAGCAGTTCCACCCCAACCGGGGAGCTGTTTTTT. This sequence encodes CASSSTPTGELFF.

This chain joins TRBV28 and TRBJ1-6, with TRBD1 matching 8 bases. V lost 5 bases, J lost 10 bases, and 10 bases stayed unmatched. The CDR3 extends over 15 amino acids. Germline CDR1 and CDR2: MDHEN and SYDVKM. The CDR3 nucleotides read TGTGCCAGCAGTCCAATACTGACAGGGGAATCACCCCTCCACTTT. Translating it yields CASSPILTGESPLHF.

This rearrangement joins TRBV7-9 to TRBJ1-2; 7 bases are a match to TRBD1. CDR3 length: 15 amino acids. Germline values: CDR1 SEHNR, CDR2 FQNEAQ (reference sequence). The ends lost 5 bases at V and 0 bases at J; junction bases unmatched: 6. This chain's CDR3 is CASSQRQGANYGYTF. CDR3 in DNA: TGTGCCAGCAGCCAACGACAGGGCGCTAACTATGGCTACACCTTC.